The present T cell receptor beta chain was sequenced within a study of T cell changes during pregnancy in multiple sclerosis. Sequenced by immunoSEQ multiplex PCR; TCRdb stores in-frame clones only, minus some. The table includes about 62,000 clones, around 89% detected once. Germline lookup yields CDR1 LGHNA and CDR2 YNFKEQ. Trimming cost V 5 bases and J 4 bases; bases outside gene matches: 2. This CDR3 contains 13 residues. The sample here was peripheral blood, taken in the first trimester of pregnancy. V and J are TRBV4-2 and TRBJ1-5, with 7 positions matching TRBD1. The receptor was isolated from a female donor with multiple sclerosis, enrolled in a pregnancy study. CDR3 amino acids: CASSRGQNQPQHF. The DNA for the CDR3 is TGTGCCAGCAGCAGGGGACAGAATCAGCCCCAGCATTTT.